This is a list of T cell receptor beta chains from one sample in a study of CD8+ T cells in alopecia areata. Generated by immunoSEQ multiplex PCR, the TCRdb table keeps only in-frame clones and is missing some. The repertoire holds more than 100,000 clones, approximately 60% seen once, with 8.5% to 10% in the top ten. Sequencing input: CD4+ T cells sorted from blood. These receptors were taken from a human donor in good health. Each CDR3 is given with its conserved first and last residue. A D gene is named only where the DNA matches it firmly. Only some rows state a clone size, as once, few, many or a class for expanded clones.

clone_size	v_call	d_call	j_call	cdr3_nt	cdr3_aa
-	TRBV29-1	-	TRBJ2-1	TGCAGCGTTGACAGGGGCTCCTACAATGAGCAGTTCTTC	CSVDRGSYNEQFF
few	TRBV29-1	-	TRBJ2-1	TGCAGCGTTGTAAGGCAGCACCGAGAGCAGTTCTTC	CSVVRQHREQFF
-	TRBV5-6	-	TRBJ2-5	TGTGCCAGCAGCTTGGTGGGGGCAGGGGAGACCCAGTACTTC	CASSLVGAGETQYF
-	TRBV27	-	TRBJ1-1	TGTGCCAGCAGCCCGCCCGCGAGGGGTCGTACTGAAGCTTTCTTT	CASSPPARGRTEAFF
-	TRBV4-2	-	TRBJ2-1	TGTGCCAGCAGCCACGCTGGTCTTTCGGGGGAACGGTATGAGCAGTTCTTC	CASSHAGLSGERYEQFF
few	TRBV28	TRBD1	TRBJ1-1	TGTGCCAGCAGTTTAGCGGCACAGGGGGCGAACACTGAAGCTTTCTTT	CASSLAAQGANTEAFF
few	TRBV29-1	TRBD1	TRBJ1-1	TGCAGCGTCCGGGACAGGGGGTTACACACTGAAGCTTTCTTT	CSVRDRGLHTEAFF
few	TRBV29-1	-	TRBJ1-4	TGCAGCGTTGCTCAATACCGGGAACTGTTTTTT	CSVAQYRELFF
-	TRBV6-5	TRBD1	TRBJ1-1	TGTGCCAGCAGCGGGACAGCCGGTAATTTGGTGTTT	CASSGTAGNLVF
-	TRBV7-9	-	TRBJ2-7	TGTGCCAGCAGCTTACAGGGTGGAATAATCTACGAGCAGTACTTC	CASSLQGGIIYEQYF
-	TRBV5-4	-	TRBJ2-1	TGTGCCAGCAGCTTGCTAGTAGCTACTGGTGAGCAGTTCTTC	CASSLLVATGEQFF
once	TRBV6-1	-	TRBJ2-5	TGTGCCAGCAGTGCCCAGGCGGAGACCCAGTACTTC	CASSAQAETQYF
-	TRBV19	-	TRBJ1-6	TGTGCCAGTAAATGGAGCTCCTATAATTCACCCCTCCACTTT	CASKWSSYNSPLHF
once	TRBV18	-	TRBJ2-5	TGTGCCAGCTCACCCAACCAAGAGACCCAGTACTTC	CASSPNQETQYF
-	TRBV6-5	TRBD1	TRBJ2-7	TGTGCCAGCAGTTACTCGTCACAGGGGCCCTCCTACGAGCAGTACTTC	CASSYSSQGPSYEQYF
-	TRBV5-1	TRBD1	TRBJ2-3	TGCGCCAGCAGCATAGATCAGGGGGCAGATACGCAGTATTTT	CASSIDQGADTQYF
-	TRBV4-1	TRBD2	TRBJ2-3	TGCGCCAGCAGCCAAGGGGCCAGGGGGCTAGCGGGGGTAACTAGCACAGATACGCAGTATTTT	CASSQGARGLAGVTSTDTQYF
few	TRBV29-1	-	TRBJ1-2	TGCAGCGTTGTGGGGCCCACGGGTGGCTACACCTTC	CSVVGPTGGYTF
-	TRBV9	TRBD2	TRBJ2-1	TGTGCCAGCAGCGCCTCTTGGGGGGGTGAGCAGTTCTTC	CASSASWGGEQFF
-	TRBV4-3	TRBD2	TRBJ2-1	TGCGCCAGCAGCCAAGATTTGGGCGGGGGGGACTCCTACAATGAGCAGTTCTTC	CASSQDLGGGDSYNEQFF
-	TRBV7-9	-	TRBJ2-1	TGTGCCAGCAGCTCCTTGACAGGCGCTAGCTCCTACAATGAGCAGTTCTTC	CASSSLTGASSYNEQFF
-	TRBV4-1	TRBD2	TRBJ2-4	TGCGCCAGCAGCCAAGGTCTGCGGGGGAACATTCAGTACTTC	CASSQGLRGNIQYF
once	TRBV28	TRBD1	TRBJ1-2	TGTGCCAGCAGTACAGGGGGCGCGGGGTATGGCTACACCTTC	CASSTGGAGYGYTF
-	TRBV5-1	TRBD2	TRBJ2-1	TGCGCCAGCAGCTTGATAAGCGGGGGGGCGGTTGAGCAGTTCTTC	CASSLISGGAVEQFF
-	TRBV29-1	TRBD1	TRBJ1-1	TGCAGCGTTCGTAGGACAGGGGGCTCGGACACTGAAGCTTTCTTT	CSVRRTGGSDTEAFF
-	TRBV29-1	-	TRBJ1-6	TGCAGCGTTGGTACAACGGAGAATTCACCCCTCCACTTT	CSVGTTENSPLHF
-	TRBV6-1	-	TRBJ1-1	TGTGCCAGCAGGGTATACCCAGGGGACACTGAAGCTTTCTTT	CASRVYPGDTEAFF
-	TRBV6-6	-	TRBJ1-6	TGTGCCAGCAGCCAGTCGGGGAATTCACCCCTCCACTTT	CASSQSGNSPLHF
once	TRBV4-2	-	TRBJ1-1	TGTGCCAGCAGCCAAGATGAGGGGACTGAAGCTTTCTTT	CASSQDEGTEAFF
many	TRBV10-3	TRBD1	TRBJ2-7	TGTGCCATCAGTGACTCAGGGGGCGAACTCTACGAGCAGTACTTC	CAISDSGGELYEQYF
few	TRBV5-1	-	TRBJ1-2	TGCGCCAGCAGCTTGGAACGGGAGAGAGGCTACACCTTC	CASSLERERGYTF
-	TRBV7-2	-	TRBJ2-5	TGTGCCAGCAGCTTTCGCGGATACCAAGAGACCCAGTACTTC	CASSFRGYQETQYF
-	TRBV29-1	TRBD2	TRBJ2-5	TGCAGCGTTGCCTACGTAGCGGGGGGGCTCCAAGAGACCCAGTACTTC	CSVAYVAGGLQETQYF
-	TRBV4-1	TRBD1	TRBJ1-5	TGCGCCAGCAGCCAATACCCGGGACAGGGCGATGCGAATCAGCCCCAGCATTTT	CASSQYPGQGDANQPQHF
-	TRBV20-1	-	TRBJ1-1	TGCAGTGCTAGAGTCCCCGAAGCTTTCTTT	CSARVPEAFF
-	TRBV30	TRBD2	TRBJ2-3	TGTGCCTGGAGTTCGTGGGGGGGAATGGCAGATACGCAGTATTTT	CAWSSWGGMADTQYF
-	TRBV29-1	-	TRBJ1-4	TGCAGCGTGGCCCCGAGGCTGGCTAATGAAAAACTGTTTTTT	CSVAPRLANEKLFF
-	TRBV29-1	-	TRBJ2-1	TGCAGCGTTGAAGTACGGGGGGCCTTAATCGAGCAGTTCTTC	CSVEVRGALIEQFF
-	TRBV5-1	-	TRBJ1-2	TGCGCCAGCAGCTCCACAGAGAACTATGGCTACACCTTC	CASSSTENYGYTF
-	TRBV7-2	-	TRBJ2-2	TGTGCCAGCAGCTATGACCGGAACACCGGGGAGCTGTTTTTT	CASSYDRNTGELFF
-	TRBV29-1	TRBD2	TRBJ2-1	TGCAGCGCCCGTAGCGGGGGGAGGAACAATGAGCAGTTCTTC	CSARSGGRNNEQFF
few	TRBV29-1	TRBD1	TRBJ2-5	TGCAGCGTTGTACCCCGGGACAGGGAGAACCAGTACTTC	CSVVPRDRENQYF
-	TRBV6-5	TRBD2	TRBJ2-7	TGTGCCAGCAGCGCGACTAGCGGGGGTTACGAGCAGTACTTC	CASSATSGGYEQYF
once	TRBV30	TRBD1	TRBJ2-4	TGTGCCTGGAGTGTAACTAGGGGACAGGGCATTCAGTACTTC	CAWSVTRGQGIQYF
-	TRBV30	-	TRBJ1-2	TGTGCCTGGAGTGACGGACTGTATGGCTACACCTTC	CAWSDGLYGYTF
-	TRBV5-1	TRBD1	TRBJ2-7	TGTGCCAGCAGCTTGGACAGGGCAGGGGAGCAGTACTTC	CASSLDRAGEQYF
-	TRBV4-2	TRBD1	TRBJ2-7	TGTGCCAGCAGCTACGGACAGGGAACCCCTACCTCCTACGAGCAGTACTTC	CASSYGQGTPTSYEQYF
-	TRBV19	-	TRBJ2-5	TGTGCCAGTAGCACACCGGGACCGATCCAAGAGACCCAGTACTTC	CASSTPGPIQETQYF
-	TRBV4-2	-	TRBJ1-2	TGTGCCAGCAGCCAAGACACATGGCAACAGGAATCCTATGGCTACACCTTC	CASSQDTWQQESYGYTF
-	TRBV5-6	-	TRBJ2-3	TGTGCCAGCAGCTCGGGACAAGATACGCAGTATTTT	CASSSGQDTQYF
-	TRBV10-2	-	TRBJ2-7	TGCGCCAGCAGGGAAGTAGGCTACGAGCAGTACTTC	CASREVGYEQYF